A single sample gave rise to the 4 T cell receptor beta chains below, sequenced in a study of blood T cell repertoires in COVID-19. Clones were sequenced by immunoSEQ multiplex PCR, and TCRdb holds only the in-frame ones, with some missing. In the table there are roughly 240,000 clones, approximately 85% of which are singletons. Material: PBMCs or T cells enriched from blood (not recorded which). The origin of the receptors is a woman aged 45-60 years who had recovered from COVID-19.

The chain joins TRBV28 to TRBJ1-2, with a weak D call TRBD1 (6 bases). V was shortened by 4 bases and J by 5 bases, with 23 bases between the two germline ends. Germline lookup yields CDR1 MDHEN and CDR2 SYDVKM. This CDR3 region has 17 residues. DNA for the CDR3: TGTGCCAGCAGTTCGCATAGCCAGGGGCCCCAAGGTTATGGCTACACCTTC. Translation: CASSSHSQGPQGYGYTF.

The chain employs TRBV18 and TRBJ1-3; D is unclear. The V gene's germline CDR1 is KGHSH and CDR2 LQKENI. This CDR3 has 15 residues. Between the trimmed V and J ends, which lost 3 bases and 4 bases, there was a span of 13 bases. The DNA of the CDR3 is TGTGCCAGCTCACCTCGAACTCAACCCGGAAACACCATATATTTT. Its protein is CASSPRTQPGNTIYF. Filled out from reference TRBV18 and TRBJ1-3, the complete variable domain reads NAGVMQNPRHLVRRRGQEARLRCSPMKGHSHVYWYRQLPEEGLKFMVYLQKENIIDESGMPKERFSAEFPKEGPSILRIQQVVRGDSAAYFCASSPRTQPGNTIYFGEGSWLTVV.

The chain has TRBV6-5 and TRBJ2-7; maybe TRBD1 (8 bases). Germline-derived CDR1 and CDR2 are MNHEY and SVGAGI. The CDR3 totals 15 residues. Trimming left V 6 bases short and J 4 bases short, with 19 bases between. CDR3 nucleotides: TGTGCCAGCAGCGACAGGGGAGGGAGGATGTACGAGCAGTACTTC. Translated, it gives CASSDRGGRMYEQYF.

This sequence joins TRBV15 and TRBJ2-1; 8 bases agree with TRBD2. CDR3 length equals 15 residues. Trimming took 1 base from V and 8 from J; bases not matched to a gene: 7. The germline V gene encodes CDR1 LNHNV and CDR2 YYDKDF (reference sequence). This CDR3 reads CATSRAGGPRDEQFF. In nucleotides, the CDR3 is TGTGCCACCAGCAGAGCGGGAGGGCCCCGCGATGAGCAGTTCTTC.